The present entry profiles one TCR delta chain with its context. Its antigen has not been determined. Qualities for individual bases were not recorded, and no much larger clone is one base off. This sample is drawn from a study of delta chain sequences of gamma delta T cells (dated by TCRdb to between 2016 and 2019). The library was generated by 5' RACE. Sequencing relied on an Illumina MiSeq. TCRdb called clones afresh from the public reads with CATT; identical DNA rows were later merged. Across this sample there are 550 to 750 delta-chain clones, with about 40% seen only once. Clones ranked in the top ten supply about 47% of the sample. Ends trimmed: V by 3 bases, J by 0 bases; bases unmatched to a gene: 11. The CDR3 spans 17 residues, from the cysteine through the phenylalanine. Only CDR3 DNA remains: 51 bases, in frame from the first base. In the germline V gene, CDR1 corresponds to GEAIGNYY and CDR2 to EKD.

The V gene is TRDV2 and the J gene is TRDJ1; 8 junctional bases match TRDD3. The clonotype comes from a human donor in good health. The sequenced sample consisted of either unsorted cells or a sorted T cell fraction (not recorded which). The DNA reads TGTGCCTGTGACCTCCTTACTGGGGGTTTGAACACCGATAAACTCATCTTT. This translates into CACDLLTGGLNTDKLIF.